These 31 T cell receptor beta chains share one sample of origin, sequenced in a study of tumor-infiltrating lymphocytes in primary liver carcinoma. The researchers produced TCR beta cDNA from roughly 500 ng total RNA with a constant-region primer. Construction of TCR beta libraries relied on three successive nested multiplex PCR rounds employing slightly modified ARM-PCR. Running roughly 10 cycles apiece, the first two PCR rounds relied on TRBV1-TRBV30 forward primers together with a C-beta reverse primer. MiXCR was run by TCRdb on the multiplex PCR reads, yielding one entry per CDR3 protein. Here the sample spans about 70,000 distinct CDR3 sequences, over 60% being singletons. The tissue used was unsorted bulk material of roughly 17-33 mg. RNA and DNA were co-extracted from it with the AllPrep DNA/RNA mini kit. The material sequenced was liver tumor tissue from sampling region 4. Specified subset: tumor region T4, right-lateral pole. Source of these receptors: a man between 35 and 55 years old with primary liver carcinoma and hepatitis B virus infection.

Remarks on this clonotype: This sequence may be a read error, since a much larger clone differs from it by one base. The chain recombines TRBV5-4 with TRBJ2-3; D gene uncertain. The germline gives CDR1 SGHNT, CDR2 YYREEE (reference sequence). This CDR3 contains 15 residues. The CDR3 reads CTSSLALVGTDTQYF. CDR3 DNA sequence: TGTACCAGCAGCTTGGCGCTGGTAGGCACAGATACGCAGTATTTT.

A word on this clonotype: It is likely a read error, because the conserved phenylalanine at the end of the CDR3 is missing. The DNA is omitted, as the CDR3 cannot be located on it reliably, and the CDR3 follows TCRdb's listing. The rearrangement joins TRBV6-6 to TRBJ1-1. From its first to its last residue, the CDR3 has 12 amino acids. Germline CDR1 is MNHNY and CDR2 is SVGAGI (reference sequence). CDR3 protein: CPSSYVGGEALL.

On this clonotype itself: Since a much larger clone is just one base distant, this may be a read error. V usage is TRBV7-8 and J usage is TRBJ2-5; D is unclear. The CDR3 loop spans 14 amino acids. V lost 7 bases and J lost 5, with 17 bases in between. Germline CDR1 is SGHVS and CDR2 is FQNEAQ. The CDR3 DNA sequence: TGTGCCAGCACCCCACGGCCAGGAGACGAGACCCAGTACTTC. Protein: CASTPRPGDETQYF.

The chain carries TRBV28 and TRBJ2-1; D is undetermined. The CDR3 extends over 14 amino acids. The ends were cut back, 2 bases at V and 10 bases at J, with 15 bases in the middle. Per germline, CDR1 MDHEN and CDR2 SYDVKM. The CDR3 DNA sequence: TGTGCCAGCAGTTTACCAGGTACCTATAAAGAGCAGTTCTTC. Translation: CASSLPGTYKEQFF. The full variable domain, rest sourced from reference TRBV28 and TRBJ2-1, is DVKVTQSSRYLVKRTGEKVFLECVQDMDHENMFWYRQDPGLGLRLIYFSYDVKMKEKGDIPEGYSVSREKKERFSLILESASTNQTSMYLCASSLPGTYKEQFFGPGTRLTVL.

Comment on this clonotype: A much larger clone differs by one base, so this may be a read error. The chain recombines TRBV7-3 with TRBJ2-1; TRBD1 matches 9 bases. The germline gives CDR1 SGHTA, CDR2 FQGTGA. The CDR3 length is 15 residues. In DNA, the CDR3 is TGTGCCAGAAGCTTGACCGGACAGGGGCAAAATGAGCAGTTCTTC. Its protein product is CARSLTGQGQNEQFF.

The chain recombines TRBV11-2 with TRBJ2-3; TRBD1 agrees at 10 bases. Germline CDR1 and CDR2: SGHAT and FQNNGV. The CDR3 consists of 17 residues. CDR3 loop: CAGSLDHGTGASDTQYF. In nucleotides, the CDR3 is TGTGCTGGCAGCTTAGATCATGGGACAGGGGCAAGCGATACGCAGTATTTT.

This clonotype was recorded at least ten times. This rearrangement joins TRBV5-6 to TRBJ2-1, with unresolved D. The germline gives CDR1 SGHDT, CDR2 YYEEEE. The germline V and J ends were trimmed by 3 bases and 3 bases, with 22 bases remaining between them. The CDR3 sequence is 18 residues long. The CDR3 coding sequence is TGTGCCAGCAGCTCGGTAGTGGCCCCCGCCGCCGTCTACAATGAGCAGTTCTTC. Protein sequence: CASSSVVAPAAVYNEQFF.

As for this clonotype: One junction end disagrees with the germline gene, perhaps due to a read error. This chain connects TRBV11-2 to TRBJ2-7, with TRBD2 identical over 14 bases. The CDR3 runs 18 residues. Germline CDR1 reads SGHAT; CDR2 reads FQNNGV. The CDR3 is CASNLSVRLAGGGYEQYF. CDR3 bases: TGCGCCAGCAACTTATCCGTTAGACTAGCGGGAGGGGGGTACGAGCAGTACTTC.

As concerns this clonotype: Relative to the germline gene, one junction end is altered; a read error may explain this. The V gene is TRBV11-2, the J gene TRBJ2-7, with a weak D call TRBD2 (6 bases). Germline V lookup: CDR1 SGHAT, CDR2 FQNNGV. The length of the CDR3 is 15 residues. CDR3 sequence reads: CAGRLAEDHEYEQYF. CDR3 DNA: TGTGCCGGCAGATTAGCGGAGGACCATGAGTATGAGCAGTACTTC.

This rearrangement joins TRBV5-1 to TRBJ2-2; 10 bases are shared with TRBD2. Unmatched junction bases numbered 11, after V lost 4 bases and J lost 8 bases. This CDR3 region has 16 residues. CDR1 and CDR2 (germline): SGHRS, YFSETQ. Written as DNA, the CDR3 is TGCGCCAGCAGCCCCCTAGCGGGAGACAGCACTGGGGAGCTGTTTTTT. This translates into CASSPLAGDSTGELFF.

A word on this clonotype: The missing conserved phenylalanine or tryptophan at the end of this CDR3 makes a read error likely. No DNA is shown, since the ends of the CDR3 on it are uncertain; the CDR3 is the one TCRdb lists. The chain carries TRBV6-6 and TRBJ1-1. The CDR3 length is 15 residues, termini included. Germline V gene data show CDR1 as MNHNY and CDR2 as SVGAGI (reference sequence). CDR3 residues: CASSYGSAVNTEAFL.

This clonotype has at least ten counts. The chain links TRBV10-3 to TRBJ2-7; D gene uncertain. Trimming removed 2 bases from V and 2 bases from J, with 7 bases in between. Germline V gives CDR1 ENHRY, CDR2 SYGVKD. This CDR3 has 13 amino acids. The CDR3 nucleotides are TGTGCCATCAGTGAGCTGGCCACCTACGAGCAGTACTTC. Protein product: CAISELATYEQYF.

Comments on this clonotype: An end of the junction differs from the germline gene, which may be a read error. The chain carries TRBV7-8 and TRBJ2-7; D possibly uses TRBD1 or TRBD2 (5 bases each). The CDR3 contains 16 residues. CDR1 SGHVS and CDR2 FQNEAQ come from the germline V gene. The CDR3 DNA is TGTACCAGCAGCTTAGCGCTGGAGAGGGGTAACTACGAGCAGTATTTC. Translation: CTSSLALERGNYEQYF.

The V and J genes are TRBV4-2 and TRBJ1-1; D call uncertain. The CDR3 loop spans 12 amino acids. Germline V lookup: CDR1 LGHNA, CDR2 YNFKEQ. For the CDR3, the DNA is TGTACCATCAGCCAAGGATCCCACGAAGCTTTCTTT. Its translation is CTISQGSHEAFF.

This clonotype was seen many times. CDR3 loop: CASSSQEEKLFF. The CDR3 DNA sequence: TGTGCCAGCAGCTCCCAAGAGGAAAAACTGTTTTTT. V gene TRBV7-9 combines with J gene TRBJ1-4; D not certain. The V gene's germline CDR1 is SEHNR and CDR2 FQNEAQ (reference sequence). The CDR3 has 12 residues. The V gene lost 4 bases and the J gene lost 8 bases, with 8 bases spanning the gap. The full variable domain, its missing parts supplied by reference TRBV7-9 and TRBJ1-4, is DTGVSQNPRHKITKRGQNVTFRCDPISEHNRLYWYRQTLGQGPEFLTYFQNEAQLEKSRLLSDRFSAERPKGSFSTLEIQRTEQGDSAMYLCASSSQEEKLFFGSGTQLSVL.

On this clonotype itself: At one boundary the junction diverges from the germline segment, which might be a read error. This sequence joins TRBV11-2 and TRBJ1-3; D may be TRBD1 (5 bases). Germline CDR1 is SGHAT and CDR2 is FQNNGV. CDR3 size: 13 residues. The CDR3 region is CASAQGARNIIYF. The CDR3, as DNA: TGTGCCTCTGCCCAGGGAGCTCGAAACATCATATATTTT.

V and J are TRBV6-5 and TRBJ2-7, with a weak D call TRBD2 (5 bases). The CDR3 runs 18 residues. The ends were cut back, 6 bases at V and 2 bases at J, with 26 bases in the middle. The germline gives CDR1 MNHEY, CDR2 SVGAGI. The CDR3 spells CASSLLGPNYSEAYEQYF. For the CDR3, the DNA is TGTGCCAGCAGCCTGCTAGGGCCAAACTATTCGGAGGCCTACGAGCAGTACTTC.

In regard to this clonotype: A much larger clonotype is one base distant, so this may be a read error. A read error is likely, as this CDR3 ends without the conserved phenylalanine or tryptophan. The chain couples TRBV6-6 to TRBJ1-1, with D hard to call. The CDR3 contains 12 residues. Germline V gives CDR1 MNHNY, CDR2 SVGAGI (reference sequence). Trimming pared 2 bases from V and 5 bases from J, leaving 6 bases between. CDR3 in DNA: TGTGCCAGCAGTTACGTGGAAACTGAAGCTTTCCTT. It translates to CASSYVETEAFL.

For this clonotype: The conserved final phenylalanine or tryptophan is absent from the CDR3, which likely points to a read error. The gene calls are TRBV6-1 and TRBJ2-7; D is undetermined. Germline V gene data show CDR1 as MNHNS and CDR2 as SASEGT. V was clipped by 0 bases and J by 4 bases, with 4 bases between them. The CDR3 totals 12 residues. As DNA, the CDR3 is TGTGCCAGCAGTGAAGCGTATTACGAGCAGTACCTC. It codes for CASSEAYYEQYL.

Points on this clonotype: The CDR3 does not end in the conserved phenylalanine or tryptophan, so this is likely a read error. V gene TRBV11-2 combines with J gene TRBJ2-3, with a weak D call TRBD2 (6 bases). CDR1 is SGHAT and CDR2 is FQNNGV in the germline V gene. The CDR3 is made up of 14 amino acids. CDR3 sequence (DNA): TGTGCCGGAGGGGCACGGGAGTCCGCAGATACCCAGTATTTA. Translated, it gives CAGGARESADTQYL.

This clonotype was counted between two and nine times. The rearrangement links TRBV11-2 to TRBJ2-2; TRBD2 might be the D (5 bases). In germline, CDR1 is SGHAT, CDR2 FQNNGV. CDR3 length: 15 residues. Between the trimmed V and J ends, which lost 9 bases and 4 bases, there was a span of 18 bases. The CDR3 sequence is CASSIVGRGTGELFF. The CDR3 DNA is TGTGCCAGTAGTATAGTCGGACGGGGCACCGGGGAGCTGTTTTTT. Using reference TRBV11-2 and TRBJ2-2 for the parts outside the CDR3, the full variable domain is EAGVAQSPRYKIIEKRQSVAFWCNPISGHATLYWYQQILGQGPKLLIQFQNNGVVDDSQLPKDRFSAERLKGVDSTLKIQPAKLEDSAVYLCASSIVGRGTGELFFGEGSRLTVL.

This clonotype was counted at least ten times. V and J are TRBV7-2 and TRBJ2-7, with D perhaps matching TRBD1 or TRBD2 (5 bases each). The V gene lost 5 bases and the J gene lost 1 base, with 12 bases spanning the gap. CDR1 and CDR2 (germline): SGHTA, FQGNSA. This CDR3 contains 14 residues. CDR3: CASSPRDQSYEQYF. The CDR3 coding sequence is TGTGCCAGCAGCCCCCGGGACCAGTCCTACGAGCAGTACTTC.

Comments on this clonotype: This sequence may be a read error, since a much larger clone differs from it by one base. The V call is TRBV5-1, the J call TRBJ2-3, with D maybe TRBD1 (6 bases). V dropped 2 bases and J dropped 4 bases, with 14 bases sitting between them. In germline, CDR1 is SGHRS, CDR2 YFSETQ. CDR3 length: 15 residues. The CDR3 here is CASSFGGRSPDTQYF. Here the CDR3 DNA reads TGCGCCAGCAGCTTTGGGGGCAGGAGCCCAGATACGCAGTATTTT.

The table lists this clonotype with a count of one. The chain is built from TRBV20-1 and TRBJ1-1, with D unresolved. V lost 6 bases and J 2 bases, leaving 13 bases between the germline ends. The germline V gene has CDR1 DFQATT and CDR2 SNEGSKA (reference sequence). This CDR3 contains 13 residues. Here the CDR3 reads CSARLTTNTEAFF. In nucleotides, the CDR3 is TGCAGTGCCAGACTGACAACAAACACTGAAGCTTTCTTT.

This clonotype was seen once. The chain recombines TRBV10-2 with TRBJ2-1; TRBD2 is a possible D gene (6 bases). CDR1 WSHSY and CDR2 SAAADI come from the germline V gene. Between the trimmed V and J ends, which lost 8 bases and 8 bases, there was a span of 19 bases. This CDR3 comprises 14 residues. The CDR3 here is CASGHVTTGDEQFF. DNA of the CDR3: TGCGCCAGCGGCCACGTCACAACGGGGGATGAGCAGTTCTTC.

Concerning this clonotype itself: Its ends do not fully match the called genes, so a read error is possible. The rearrangement uses TRBV29-1 and TRBJ1-1; no clear D gene. Germline values: CDR1 SQVTM, CDR2 ANQGSEA. This CDR3 is built from 10 residues. CDR3 DNA: TGCAGCATTGAGGAGGGTGGAGCTTTCTTT. As protein: CSIEEGGAFF.

Of note for this clonotype: A read error may account for a junction end that differs from germline. The rearrangement joins TRBV28 to TRBJ2-7, with a tentative D call TRBD2 (5 bases). The CDR3 has 16 amino acids. Germline loops: CDR1 MDHEN, CDR2 SYDVKM. The DNA for the CDR3 is TGTGCCAGCACCTCAACCCGATCAGAGGGCTCCTACGAGCAGTCCTTC. Its protein product is CASTSTRSEGSYEQSF.

Remarks on this clonotype: The missing conserved phenylalanine or tryptophan at the end of this CDR3 makes a read error likely. V usage is TRBV6-1 and J usage is TRBJ1-1; D is possibly TRBD1 (6 bases). V shed 6 bases and J shed 6 bases, with 17 bases lying between them. Germline CDR1 and CDR2: MNHNS and SASEGT. There are 14 residues in the CDR3. CDR3: CASRARGAISEAFL. CDR3 nucleotide sequence: TGTGCCAGCAGAGCCCGGGGGGCTATATCTGAAGCTTTCCTT.

Comments on this clonotype: One end of the junction varies from germline; a read error may be responsible. The chain links TRBV24-1 to TRBJ1-5; 9 bases agree with TRBD1. The germline CDR1 and CDR2 sequences are KGHDR and SFDVKD. The CDR3 is 16 residues long. The CDR3 sequence: CATGDSDRGSNQPQHF. The CDR3 nucleotides are TGTGCCACCGGTGACTCGGACAGGGGCAGCAATCAGCCCCAGCATTTT.

There are many counts of this clonotype. This chain links TRBV16 with TRBJ1-4, with D perhaps TRBD1 (6 bases). CDR1 is KGHSY and CDR2 is FQNENV in the germline V gene. The CDR3 loop spans 16 amino acids. V dropped 2 bases and J dropped 3 bases, with 13 bases sitting between them. In DNA form, the CDR3 reads TGTGCCAGCAGCCAACGCCGGACAGCCTCTAATGAAAAACTGTTTTTT. Amino acids: CASSQRRTASNEKLFF.

The J gene is TRBJ2-7, the V gene TRBV11-2; no clear D gene. V was clipped by 0 bases and J by 3 bases, with 15 bases between them. Per germline, CDR1 SGHAT and CDR2 FQNNGV. This CDR3 region has 16 residues. The CDR3 DNA sequence: TGTGCCAGCAGCTTAGAGAGTGGAGCTTCCGTCTACGAGCAGTACTTC. It specifies CASSLESGASVYEQYF. Together with reference TRBV11-2 and TRBJ2-7, the CDR3 gives the full variable domain: EAGVAQSPRYKIIEKRQSVAFWCNPISGHATLYWYQQILGQGPKLLIQFQNNGVVDDSQLPKDRFSAERLKGVDSTLKIQPAKLEDSAVYLCASSLESGASVYEQYFGPGTRLTVT.